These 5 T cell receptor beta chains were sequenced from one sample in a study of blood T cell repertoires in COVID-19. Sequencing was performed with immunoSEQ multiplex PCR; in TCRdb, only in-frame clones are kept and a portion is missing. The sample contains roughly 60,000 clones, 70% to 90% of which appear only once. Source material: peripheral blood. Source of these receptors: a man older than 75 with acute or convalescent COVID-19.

In nucleotides, the CDR3 is TGTGCCAGCAGCTCCGAGGGCCCGAACACTGAAGCTTTCTTT. Its translation: CASSSEGPNTEAFF. J is TRBJ1-1 and V is TRBV11-3; D is ambiguous. This CDR3 spans 14 amino acids. Germline values: CDR1 SGHNT, CDR2 YENEEA. V gave up 4 bases and J gave up 1 base, with 10 bases separating them.

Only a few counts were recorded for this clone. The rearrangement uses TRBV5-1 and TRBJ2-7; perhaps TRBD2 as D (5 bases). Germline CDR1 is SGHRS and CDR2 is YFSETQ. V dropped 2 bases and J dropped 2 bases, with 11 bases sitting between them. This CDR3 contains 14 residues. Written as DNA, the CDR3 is TGCGCCAGCAGCTTCCGGGGTGGGACCTACGAGCAGTACTTC. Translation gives CASSFRGGTYEQYF.

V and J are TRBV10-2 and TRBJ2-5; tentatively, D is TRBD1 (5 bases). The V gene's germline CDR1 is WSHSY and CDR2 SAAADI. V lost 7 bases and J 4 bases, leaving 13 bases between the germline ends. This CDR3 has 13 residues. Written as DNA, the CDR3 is TGCGCCAGCAAGGTGGGCAGGGTAGAGACCCAGTACTTC. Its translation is CASKVGRVETQYF.

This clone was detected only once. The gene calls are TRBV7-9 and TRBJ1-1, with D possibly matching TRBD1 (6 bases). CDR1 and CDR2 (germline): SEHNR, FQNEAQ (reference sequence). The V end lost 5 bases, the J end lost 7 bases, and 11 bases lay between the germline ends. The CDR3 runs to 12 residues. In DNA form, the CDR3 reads TGTGCCAGCAGCCTCCGGACAGTTGAAGCTTTCTTT. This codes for CASSLRTVEAFF.

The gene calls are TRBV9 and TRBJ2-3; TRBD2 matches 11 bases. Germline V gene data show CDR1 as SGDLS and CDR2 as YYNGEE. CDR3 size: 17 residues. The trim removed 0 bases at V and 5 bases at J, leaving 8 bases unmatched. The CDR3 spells CASSVATSGGAQDTQYF. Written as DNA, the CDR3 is TGTGCCAGCAGCGTAGCAACTAGCGGGGGTGCCCAAGATACGCAGTATTTT.